A selection of T cell receptor beta chains follows, all from one sample in a study of T cells in Graves' hyperthyroidism and ophthalmopathy. TCRdb fed the multiplex PCR reads into MiXCR, producing one record per CDR3 protein. This sample yields 610,000 or so distinct CDR3 sequences, of which 35% to 55% are seen a single time; around 7.7% belongs to the top ten. Sequences were obtained from peripheral blood or thyroid tissue (not recorded which). The source of these receptors is a woman aged 18-35 years with Graves' hyperthyroidism. Each CDR3 is given with its conserved first and last residue.

13 TRBJ2-5 TRBV7-9 CASSLEGVKTQYF
11 TRBJ1-5 TRBV15 CATSRGRDRHF
11 TRBJ1-6 TRBV11-2 CASSAGTGVSF
13 TRBJ1-5 TRBV29-1 CSARQGNGQPQHF
16 TRBJ1-1 TRBV20-1 CSARGDGAPMNTEAFF
13 TRBJ2-7 TRBV2 CASRLALSYEQYF
14 TRBJ2-1 TRBV2 CASRDRGEYNEQFF
14 TRBJ1-2 TRBV10-3 CAISVTGGDYGYTF
10 TRBJ1-2 TRBV20-1 CSAPRYGYTF
14 TRBJ1-2 TRBV7-2 CASSSMGAHYGYTF
14 TRBJ1-1 TRBV4-1 CASSRLGLNTEAFF
15 TRBJ1-1 TRBV19 CATNLGGALNTEAFF
11 TRBJ1-2 TRBV29-1 CSRSGTTGYTF
11 TRBJ1-2 TRBV29-1 CSGGGGYGYTF
14 TRBJ1-1 TRBV29-1 CSVSIDTSNTEAFF
14 TRBJ1-3 TRBV7-9 CASSMIGTGDTIYF
15 TRBJ2-2 TRBV6-1 CASSSGTSATGELFF